The rows below give T cell receptor beta chains drawn from one sample of a study of cytomegalovirus exposure and HLA in healthy donors. Method: immunoSEQ multiplex PCR; TCRdb's copy keeps in-frame clones and lacks some. The sample carries about 170,000 clones, approximately 75% recorded once. The sequenced sample was PBMCs. The receptors stem from a girl aged 10-17 years in good health and CMV-seronegative. CDR3s include the opening cysteine and the closing phenylalanine or tryptophan. The order of the fields is clone size, D gene, V gene, J gene, CDR3 protein, CDR3 DNA. D genes are given only for firm matches. Where a row states a size, it is once, few, many or the class of an expanded clone; other rows omit it.

NA	TRBD1	TRBV7-3	TRBJ2-7	CASSSGTGDYEQYF	TGTGCCAGCAGCTCCGGGACAGGGGACTACGAGCAGTACTTC
NA	NA	TRBV9	TRBJ2-5	CASSPTGLGETQYF	TGTGCCAGCAGCCCAACAGGGTTGGGGGAGACCCAGTACTTC
NA	NA	TRBV7-2	TRBJ1-2	CASSLRGRQFGYTF	TGTGCCAGCAGCTTACGGGGTCGTCAGTTCGGCTACACCTTC
few	TRBD1	TRBV5-1	TRBJ2-5	CASSLTGGSETQYF	TGCGCCAGCAGCTTGACAGGGGGTTCGGAGACCCAGTACTTC
NA	NA	TRBV4-1	TRBJ1-1	CASSHQQGNTEAFF	TGCGCCAGCAGCCATCAACAGGGGAACACTGAAGCTTTCTTT
NA	NA	TRBV19	TRBJ2-1	CASSGLIEQFF	TGTGCCAGTAGTGGACTCATTGAGCAGTTCTTC
NA	NA	TRBV6-5	TRBJ1-1	CASGMNTEAFF	TGTGCTTCCGGGATGAACACTGAAGCTTTCTTT
few	NA	TRBV5-1	TRBJ1-6	CASSFSRENNSPLHF	TGCGCCAGCAGCTTCTCCCGGGAGAATAATTCACCCCTCCACTTT
NA	TRBD2	TRBV6-5	TRBJ2-7	CASSYLVMGGSYEQYF	TGTGCCAGCAGTTACCTTGTCATGGGGGGGTCCTACGAGCAGTACTTC
few	TRBD1	TRBV6-1	TRBJ2-5	CASSNGQDHGETQYF	TGTGCCAGCAGCAACGGACAGGACCACGGGGAGACCCAGTACTTC
NA	NA	TRBV6-4	TRBJ1-5	CASSDGGGGSNQPQHF	TGTGCCAGCAGTGACGGCGGGGGTGGGAGCAATCAGCCCCAGCATTTT
few	TRBD1	TRBV4-2	TRBJ2-7	CASSQDDKDRSPQYF	TGTGCCAGCAGCCAAGATGATAAGGACAGGAGTCCGCAGTACTTC
NA	TRBD1	TRBV7-3	TRBJ1-1	CASSWTGITEAFF	TGTGCCAGCAGCTGGACAGGGATCACTGAAGCTTTCTTT
NA	NA	TRBV6-5	TRBJ2-7	CASSPQVGEQYF	TGTGCCAGCAGCCCGCAGGTTGGCGAGCAGTACTTC
NA	NA	TRBV18	TRBJ2-5	CASSPLGAEGETQYF	TGTGCCAGCTCACCCCTCGGGGCGGAGGGAGAGACCCAGTACTTC
NA	TRBD2	TRBV14	TRBJ2-3	CASSPGGGADTQYF	TGTGCCAGCAGCCCTGGCGGGGGGGCAGATACGCAGTATTTT
few	TRBD1	TRBV9	TRBJ2-6	CASSVRTGDLSGANVLTF	TGTGCCAGCAGCGTTCGGACAGGAGACCTCTCTGGGGCCAACGTCCTGACTTTC
NA	NA	TRBV9	TRBJ1-6	CASSVGEDYNSPLHF	TGTGCCAGCAGCGTAGGAGAGGACTATAATTCACCCCTCCACTTT
NA	NA	TRBV25-1	TRBJ1-1	CASSDLGAGGVNTEAFF	TGTGCCAGCAGTGATCTGGGGGCGGGAGGGGTGAACACTGAAGCTTTCTTT
NA	TRBD1	TRBV28	TRBJ1-2	CASSLGQEKSYGYTF	TGTGCCAGCAGTTTAGGACAGGAGAAATCCTATGGCTACACCTTC
NA	NA	TRBV4-2	TRBJ2-5	CASSQGLLDYSETQYF	TGTGCCAGCAGCCAAGGGCTCCTGGACTATTCAGAGACCCAGTACTTC
NA	TRBD1	TRBV30	TRBJ2-3	CAWTQGATDTQYF	TGTGCCTGGACGCAGGGGGCAACAGATACGCAGTATTTT
NA	TRBD1	TRBV5-4	TRBJ1-1	CASSFLLGQGAKNTEAFF	TGTGCCAGCAGCTTTCTCCTCGGACAGGGGGCTAAGAACACTGAAGCTTTCTTT
NA	TRBD2	TRBV5-1	TRBJ2-1	CASSFAGGGDDANEQFF	TGCGCCAGCAGCTTTGCGGGGGGGGGAGACGATGCCAATGAGCAGTTCTTC
NA	TRBD1	TRBV7-8	TRBJ1-6	CASSHRGGDRYNSPLHF	TGTGCCAGCAGCCATAGGGGAGGGGACAGGTATAATTCACCCCTCCACTTT
NA	NA	TRBV7-3	TRBJ1-3	CASSPGTGNTIYF	TGTGCCAGCAGCCCTGGGACAGGAAACACCATATATTTT
NA	NA	TRBV9	TRBJ1-4	CASSVDQGANEKLFF	TGTGCCAGCAGCGTAGATCAGGGCGCTAATGAAAAACTGTTTTTT
few	TRBD1	TRBV6-1	TRBJ1-6	CASSPWTGQGSPLHF	TGTGCCAGCAGTCCCTGGACAGGGCAGGGCTCACCCCTCCACTTT
once	NA	TRBV18	TRBJ1-1	CASSPISEKEEAFF	TGTGCCAGCTCACCAATCTCGGAGAAGGAGGAAGCTTTCTTT
NA	TRBD2	TRBV9	TRBJ2-3	CASSLSGGAQDTQYF	TGTGCCAGCAGCCTGTCCGGGGGGGCCCAAGATACGCAGTATTTT
NA	NA	TRBV4-1	TRBJ1-4	CASSQARGGDEKLFF	TGCGCCAGCAGCCAAGCCAGGGGAGGGGATGAAAAACTGTTTTTT
NA	NA	TRBV14	TRBJ1-4	CASSQVRNEKLFF	TGTGCCAGCAGCCAAGTGAGGAATGAAAAACTGTTTTTT
NA	TRBD1	TRBV28	TRBJ2-7	CASSLPGQMYEQYF	TGTGCCAGCAGTCTACCGGGACAGATGTACGAGCAGTACTTC
few	TRBD1	TRBV15	TRBJ1-5	CATSSDIGQGYTGNQPQHF	TGTGCCACCAGCAGTGACATCGGACAGGGTTATACGGGCAATCAGCCCCAGCATTTT
NA	TRBD1	TRBV10-3	TRBJ2-1	CAISGTGSSYNEQFF	TGTGCCATCAGTGGGACAGGGAGCTCCTACAATGAGCAGTTCTTC
NA	TRBD1	TRBV4-1	TRBJ1-5	CASAGTGLQPQHF	TGCGCCAGCGCGGGGACAGGGCTTCAGCCCCAGCATTTT
NA	NA	TRBV25-1	TRBJ1-4	CHPFCGPYDEKLFF	TGTCACCCTTTCTGCGGGCCCTACGATGAAAAACTGTTTTTT
NA	NA	TRBV12-5	TRBJ1-2	CASGATTNYGYTF	TGTGCTAGTGGCGCGACAACTAACTATGGCTACACCTTC
NA	NA	TRBV9	TRBJ1-1	CASSVGAGIRNTEAFF	TGTGCCAGCAGCGTAGGGGCAGGGATCCGGAACACTGAAGCTTTCTTT
NA	NA	TRBV10-2	TRBJ1-1	CASSEIRGWSVRNTEAFF	TGCGCCAGCAGTGAGATCAGGGGCTGGTCTGTCAGAAACACTGAAGCTTTCTTT
NA	NA	TRBV14	TRBJ1-2	CASSQQVAGNYGYTF	TGTGCCAGCAGCCAACAGGTGGCGGGGAACTATGGCTACACCTTC
NA	NA	TRBV5-1	TRBJ1-1	CASSLERDSQMNTEAFF	TGCGCCAGCAGCTTGGAACGGGACTCGCAGATGAACACTGAAGCTTTCTTT
NA	NA	TRBV5-1	TRBJ2-3	CASRAPTDTQYF	TGCGCCAGCAGAGCTCCTACGGATACGCAGTATTTT
few	NA	TRBV6-5	TRBJ1-2	CASSSTAGRGHGYTF	TGTGCCAGCAGTTCCACTGCGGGGAGGGGCCATGGCTACACCTTC
NA	NA	TRBV19	TRBJ1-1	CASSSKGVDLGAFF	TGTGCCAGTAGTAGTAAGGGGGTCGACCTGGGGGCTTTCTTT
NA	TRBD1	TRBV19	TRBJ2-7	CASGTGGLTYEQYF	TGTGCCAGCGGGACAGGGGGACTTACCTACGAGCAGTACTTC
NA	NA	TRBV6-5	TRBJ1-5	CASSYSISYSNQPQHF	TGTGCCAGCAGTTACTCGATTAGCTATAGCAATCAGCCCCAGCATTTT
NA	TRBD1	TRBV27	TRBJ2-7	CASSADRVGEQYF	TGTGCCAGCAGTGCGGACAGGGTGGGCGAGCAGTACTTC
few	NA	TRBV19	TRBJ1-1	CASSIRGAVTEAFF	TGTGCCAGTAGTATCCGGGGGGCGGTAACTGAAGCTTTCTTT
NA	NA	TRBV5-1	TRBJ2-6	CASKEEPGANVLTF	TGCGCCAGCAAGGAGGAGCCTGGGGCCAACGTCCTGACTTTC
NA	TRBD1	TRBV19	TRBJ1-5	CASRKGAGSQPQHF	TGTGCCAGTAGGAAGGGGGCGGGATCTCAGCCCCAGCATTTT